This entry lists 32 T cell receptor beta chains sequenced from one sample in a study of cytomegalovirus exposure and HLA in healthy donors. PCR amplification relied on 60 Vbeta primers (plus 13 Jbeta primers). Sequencing was performed with immunoSEQ multiplex PCR; in TCRdb, only in-frame clones are kept and a portion is missing. The sample lists roughly 130,000 clones; around 9% were seen once. Sequenced material: PBMCs. The source of these receptors is a man aged 35 to 55 in good health and CMV-seronegative.

This clone has only a few counts. The V and J genes are TRBV7-9 and TRBJ1-2; D unclear. The CDR3 length is 12 residues. CDR1 and CDR2 (germline): SEHNR, FQNEAQ (reference sequence). Trimming pared 5 bases from V and 5 bases from J, leaving 9 bases between. CDR3 in amino acids: CASSPGEYGYTF. CDR3 DNA: TGTGCCAGCAGCCCCGGGGAGTATGGCTACACCTTC.

This clone came up a few times. This chain links TRBV6-6 with TRBJ2-3, with 12 positions matching TRBD1. The CDR3 loop spans 15 amino acids. Germline V lookup: CDR1 MNHNY, CDR2 SVGAGI (reference sequence). Trimming took 6 bases from V and 2 from J; bases not matched to a gene: 3. CDR3 amino acids: CASRRDRGLTDTQYF. The CDR3 DNA reads TGTGCCAGCAGGCGGGACAGGGGGCTCACAGATACGCAGTATTTT.

Only a few counts were recorded for this clone. The gene calls are TRBV11-2 and TRBJ1-1; 7 bases line up with TRBD1. Germline V gene lookup returns CDR1 SGHAT and CDR2 FQNNGV. The J segment lost 1 base and the V segment lost 5 bases, leaving 13 bases of the junction unmatched. This CDR3 spans 17 amino acids. The CDR3 nucleotides are TGTGCCAGCAGCCCAAGAGGGACAGTGAGCCCGAACACTGAAGCTTTCTTT. Translating it yields CASSPRGTVSPNTEAFF.

This clone appeared a few times. The chain links TRBV28 to TRBJ1-3; the D is unclear. Deletions cut 5 bases from V and 0 bases from J, with 11 bases between. This CDR3 has 15 residues. Germline V gene sequence: CDR1 MDHEN, CDR2 SYDVKM. CDR3: CASSDGFFSGNTIYF. In DNA, the CDR3 is TGTGCCAGCAGTGACGGGTTTTTCTCTGGAAACACCATATATTTT.

The genes are TRBV11-3 and TRBJ2-1; 7 bases are a match to TRBD1. The V segment lost 5 bases and the J segment 5 bases; nucleotides outside the gene matches: 6. This CDR3 is built from 14 residues. The germline gives CDR1 SGHNT, CDR2 YENEEA. As DNA, the CDR3 is TGTGCCAGCAGCCTAGGACAGGCAAACAATGAGCAGTTCTTC. This sequence encodes CASSLGQANNEQFF.

The chain carries TRBV5-1 and TRBJ2-7, with 13 bases fitting TRBD2. In germline, CDR1 is SGHRS, CDR2 YFSETQ. The CDR3 has 16 amino acids. The trim removed 4 bases at V and 4 bases at J, leaving 8 bases unmatched. The CDR3 sequence: CASSTGTSGDIYEQYF. The CDR3 bases are TGCGCCAGCAGCACCGGGACTAGCGGGGATATTTACGAGCAGTACTTC. The complete variable domain, with remaining parts taken from reference TRBV5-1 and TRBJ2-7, reads KAGVTQTPRYLIKTRGQQVTLSCSPISGHRSVSWYQQTPGQGLQFLFEYFSETQRNKGNFPGRFSGRQFSNSRSEMNVSTLELGDSALYLCASSTGTSGDIYEQYFGPGTRLTVT.

The chain carries TRBV4-3 and TRBJ2-2; 9 bases line up with TRBD1. The CDR3 extends over 17 amino acids. The V gene's germline CDR1 is LGHNA and CDR2 YSLEER. V shed 0 bases and J 6 bases; nucleotides not matched to a gene: 8. CDR3 amino acids: CASSQDSGTGKSGELFF. Here the CDR3 DNA reads TGCGCCAGCAGCCAAGATTCCGGGACAGGGAAGTCCGGGGAGCTGTTTTTT.

The V gene is TRBV11-3, the J gene TRBJ2-1; 8 nucleotides align to TRBD2. Germline lookup yields CDR1 SGHNT and CDR2 YENEEA. V was pared by 4 bases and J by 4 bases, with 6 bases of the junction left unmatched. The CDR3 is 15 amino acids. The chain's CDR3 is CASSSDSGGYNEQFF. Here the CDR3 DNA reads TGTGCCAGCAGCTCCGACAGCGGGGGATACAATGAGCAGTTCTTC.

The genes are TRBV5-4 and TRBJ2-3; a weak D match, TRBD2 (6 bases). CDR1 and CDR2 from the germline V gene are SGHNT and YYREEE (reference sequence). Trimming cost V 3 bases and J 6 bases, with 17 bases left between them. This CDR3 spans 15 amino acids. The chain's CDR3 is CASSSPGLLGDTQYF. DNA for the CDR3: TGTGCCAGCAGCTCCCCGGGACTCCTCGGGGATACGCAGTATTTT.

The J gene is TRBJ1-1, the V gene TRBV29-1; 7 bases are a match to TRBD1. The CDR3 consists of 11 residues. CDR1 is SQVTM and CDR2 is ANQGSEA in the germline V gene. Germline trimming cut 5 bases from V and 5 bases from J; bases unmatched to any gene: 2. The CDR3 region has the DNA TGCAGCGTTCCGACAGGGACTGAAGCTTTCTTT. Its translation is CSVPTGTEAFF.

This chain links TRBV19 with TRBJ2-5; D perhaps matches TRBD2 (6 bases). CDR3 length equals 16 residues. The germline gives CDR1 LNHDA, CDR2 SQIVND (reference sequence). Trimming took 1 base from V and 5 from J, leaving 17 bases between them. The CDR3, as DNA: TGTGCCAGTAGTATAGGCAGTAGCGGATGGGGGGAGACCCAGTACTTC. Its protein product is CASSIGSSGWGETQYF.

The gene calls are TRBV18 and TRBJ2-7, with a tentative D call TRBD2 (5 bases). Germline V gene sequence: CDR1 KGHSH, CDR2 LQKENI. V gave up 3 bases and J gave up 7 bases, with 19 bases separating them. CDR3 length equals 15 residues. The CDR3 bases are TGTGCCAGCTCACCTAGCCGGGGAGAGAAGGAGGAGCAGTACTTC. This translates into CASSPSRGEKEEQYF.

This clone occurred a few times. This chain connects TRBV6-6 to TRBJ2-5; 9 bases map to TRBD2. Losses at the gene ends were 2 bases for V and 4 bases for J; bases not matched to a gene: 8. CDR1 and CDR2 (germline): MNHNY, SVGAGI (reference sequence). The CDR3 has 16 residues. CDR3: CASSYEGRGGRETQYF. Written as DNA, the CDR3 is TGTGCCAGCAGTTACGAAGGGCGGGGGGGCCGAGAGACCCAGTACTTC.

This clone occurred a few times. This chain joins TRBV5-1 and TRBJ1-1; TRBD1 matches 7 bases. After removal of 6 bases from V and 1 base from J, the junction contained 6 bases not matched to a gene. CDR1 and CDR2 from the germline V gene are SGHRS and YFSETQ. The CDR3 extends over 14 amino acids. CDR3 in DNA: TGCGCCAGCAATAATCCAGGGGGGAACACTGAAGCTTTCTTT. Residues: CASNNPGGNTEAFF. Full variable domain (rest looked up from reference TRBV5-1 and TRBJ1-1): KAGVTQTPRYLIKTRGQQVTLSCSPISGHRSVSWYQQTPGQGLQFLFEYFSETQRNKGNFPGRFSGRQFSNSRSEMNVSTLELGDSALYLCASNNPGGNTEAFFGQGTRLTVV.

V gene TRBV10-3 combines with J gene TRBJ1-6, with D tentatively TRBD1 (6 bases). With 6 bases removed from V and 5 bases from J, the gap between germline ends came to 14 bases. Germline CDR1 reads ENHRY; CDR2 reads SYGVKD. The CDR3 runs 15 residues. The CDR3 coding sequence is TGTGCCATCAGCGAACGGGGGGCGCATAATTCACCCCTCCACTTT. Residues: CAISERGAHNSPLHF.

The chain links TRBV28 to TRBJ2-5; possibly TRBD2 for D (6 bases). The V end lost 6 bases, the J end lost 2 bases, and 22 bases lay between the germline ends. The CDR3 consists of 17 residues. Germline CDR1 reads MDHEN; CDR2 reads SYDVKM. In nucleotides, the CDR3 is TGTGCCAGCAGCCTCGTAAATTGGTCGGGGGAGCAAGAGACCCAGTACTTC. As protein: CASSLVNWSGEQETQYF.

The V gene is TRBV6-5, the J gene TRBJ1-4, with D perhaps TRBD1 (5 bases). CDR1 is MNHEY and CDR2 is SVGAGI in the germline V gene. Trimming removed 7 bases at V and 3 bases at J, with 9 bases between. CDR3 length equals 13 residues. CDR3 amino acids: CASTQGSNEKLFF. CDR3 coding DNA: TGTGCCAGCACCCAGGGATCTAATGAAAAACTGTTTTTT.

The genes are TRBV28 and TRBJ1-5, with TRBD1 as a possible D gene (5 bases). The ends were cut back, 6 bases at V and 4 bases at J, with 10 bases in the middle. The CDR3 is 13 residues long. Germline loops: CDR1 MDHEN, CDR2 SYDVKM. The CDR3 nucleotides are TGTGCCAGCAGGAGGACACTGAATCAGCCCCAGCATTTT. Protein sequence: CASRRTLNQPQHF. The whole variable domain, filled in from reference TRBV28 and TRBJ1-5, reads DVKVTQSSRYLVKRTGEKVFLECVQDMDHENMFWYRQDPGLGLRLIYFSYDVKMKEKGDIPEGYSVSREKKERFSLILESASTNQTSMYLCASRRTLNQPQHFGDGTRLSIL.

This clone came up a few times. The rearrangement joins TRBV2 to TRBJ1-2; 9 nucleotides agree with TRBD1. The length of the CDR3 is 14 residues. V dropped 5 bases and J dropped 2; count of bases not matched to a gene: 3. Germline loops: CDR1 SNHLY, CDR2 FYNNEI. In DNA, the CDR3 is TGTGCCAGCAGTCTGGACAGGGGAAACTATGGCTACACCTTC. It translates to CASSLDRGNYGYTF. The full variable domain, rest sourced from reference TRBV2 and TRBJ1-2, is EPEVTQTPSHQVTQMGQEVILRCVPISNHLYFYWYRQILGQKVEFLVSFYNNEISEKSEIFDDQFSVERPDGSNFTLKIRSTKLEDSAMYFCASSLDRGNYGYTFGSGTRLTVV.

This clone was counted a few times. The chain's CDR3 is CASSLGGVHYGYTF. CDR3 bases: TGCGCCAGCAGCCTTGGGGGGGTACACTATGGCTACACCTTC. The rearrangement links TRBV4-1 to TRBJ1-2; maybe TRBD1 (5 bases). This CDR3 has 14 amino acids. Per germline, CDR1 MGHRA and CDR2 YSYEKL. Trimming left V 4 bases short and J 3 bases short, with 12 bases between.

This clone came up a few times. The chain joins TRBV2 to TRBJ2-1, with TRBD2 matching 7 bases. The CDR3 runs to 13 residues. Germline V gene lookup returns CDR1 SNHLY and CDR2 FYNNEI. Losses at the gene ends were 8 bases for V and 6 bases for J; bases not matched to a gene: 7. CDR3 DNA: TGTGCCAGCTGGCGCGGGAGAAGCAATGAGCAGTTCTTC. Translating gives CASWRGRSNEQFF.

This clone was counted a few times. The V call is TRBV15, the J call TRBJ1-2; no clear D. V dropped 1 base and J dropped 4 bases, with 10 bases sitting between them. The CDR3 is made up of 14 amino acids. Germline values: CDR1 LNHNV, CDR2 YYDKDF (reference sequence). In DNA, the CDR3 is TGTGCCACCAGCAGAGTGGGCGGACTCTATGGCTACACCTTC. It encodes CATSRVGGLYGYTF.

The chain combines TRBV27 with TRBJ1-2; the D is unclear. The CDR3 covers 14 residues. V was trimmed by 5 bases and J by 4 bases, leaving 14 bases between them. Germline V gene sequence: CDR1 MNHEY, CDR2 SMNVEV (reference sequence). The CDR3 protein is CASSQGQSGYGYTF. DNA for the CDR3: TGTGCCAGCAGTCAAGGCCAATCAGGCTATGGCTACACCTTC.

This clone was observed a few times. At one end, the junction sequence differs from germline, possibly due to a read error. The chain employs TRBV2 and TRBJ1-1; D unresolved. This CDR3 is built from 15 residues. CDR1 and CDR2 from the germline V gene are SNHLY and FYNNEI. The CDR3 coding sequence is TGTGCCAGCAAGGCTGGAGTGAATATGAACGCTGAAGCTTTCTTT. This gives the protein CASKAGVNMNAEAFF.

CDR3 sequence reads: CASSDWPISNQPQHF. The DNA for the CDR3 is TGTGCCAGCAGTGATTGGCCGATTAGCAATCAGCCCCAGCATTTT. The V call is TRBV2, the J call TRBJ1-5; D remains unclear. The V and J ends lost 3 bases and 0 bases respectively, with 9 bases between them. Germline CDR1 is SNHLY and CDR2 is FYNNEI. The CDR3 loop spans 15 amino acids.

This clone came up a few times. This chain connects TRBV15 to TRBJ1-2; 8 bases are a match to TRBD1. Trimming removed 5 bases from V and 4 bases from J; junction bases left unmatched: 6. The CDR3 spans 14 residues. Per the germline V gene, CDR1 is LNHNV and CDR2 is YYDKDF (reference sequence). CDR3 sequence reads: CATSPRQGIYGYTF. CDR3 DNA: TGTGCCACCAGCCCCCGACAGGGGATCTATGGCTACACCTTC.

The chain employs TRBV5-5 and TRBJ1-1; no firm D call. This CDR3 comprises 13 residues. Germline lookup yields CDR1 SGHKS and CDR2 YYEKEE (reference sequence). V was trimmed by 3 bases and J by 1 base, leaving 7 bases between them. The CDR3 coding sequence is TGTGCCAGCAGCTATGGCAGGAACACTGAAGCTTTCTTT. It translates to CASSYGRNTEAFF.

Only a few counts were recorded for this clone. The V and J genes are TRBV7-8 and TRBJ1-5, with 8 bases matching TRBD1. The V and J ends lost 5 bases and 4 bases, in that order; junction bases with no gene match: 7. In germline, CDR1 is SGHVS, CDR2 FQNEAQ. The CDR3 is 15 residues long. This chain's CDR3 is CASSPGDRLNQPQHF. The DNA for the CDR3 is TGTGCCAGCAGCCCGGGGGACAGGCTGAATCAGCCCCAGCATTTT.

This clone showed up just a few times. This sequence joins TRBV30 and TRBJ2-5; D gene unclear. The CDR3 spans 12 residues. Trimming left V 2 bases short and J 5 bases short, with 9 bases between. Germline V gives CDR1 GTSNPN, CDR2 SVGIG (reference sequence). CDR3 sequence (DNA): TGTGCCTGGAGTCTACTGAGCGAGACCCAGTACTTC. It specifies CAWSLLSETQYF.

The table lists this clone with a few counts. The rearrangement uses TRBV5-4 and TRBJ1-2; D is unresolved. Germline-derived CDR1 and CDR2 are SGHNT and YYREEE (reference sequence). Trimming took off 6 bases at V and 5 bases at J, with 14 bases between the two ends. The CDR3 is 13 amino acids. The CDR3 loop is CASTRTENYGYTF. The CDR3 bases are TGTGCCAGCACCCGAACGGAGAATTATGGCTACACCTTC. Full variable domain (missing parts from reference TRBV5-4 and TRBJ1-2): ETGVTQSPTHLIKTRGQQVTLRCSSQSGHNTVSWYQQALGQGPQFIFQYYREEENGRGNFPPRFSGLQFPNYSSELNVNALELDDSALYLCASTRTENYGYTFGSGTRLTVV.

This clone has just a few counts. This chain joins TRBV6-6 and TRBJ2-7, with D maybe TRBD2 (5 bases). This CDR3 contains 13 residues. Deletions cut 6 bases from V and 5 bases from J, with 14 bases between. In germline, CDR1 is MNHNY, CDR2 SVGAGI (reference sequence). The CDR3 coding sequence is TGTGCCAGCAGGCTAAAGACGCGGGACGAGCAGTACTTC. As protein: CASRLKTRDEQYF.

Concerning this clone itself: The sample holds other DNA sequences that translate to the same CDR3. The chain combines TRBV6-5 with TRBJ2-3; TRBD2 might be the D (5 bases). V shed 5 bases and J shed 6 bases, with 12 bases lying between them. The CDR3 spans 13 residues. The germline gives CDR1 MNHEY, CDR2 SVGAGI. CDR3 sequence (DNA): TGTGCCAGCAGTCAGCGGACTCTGGATACGCAGTATTTT. Its translation: CASSQRTLDTQYF.